The entry that follows covers one TCR beta chain sequence. A read error may produce the germline difference seen at one junction end. These data are taken from a study of T cell changes during pregnancy in multiple sclerosis. Some clones are missing from TCRdb's copy, which holds only in-frame ones; the method was immunoSEQ multiplex PCR. Of about 110,000 clones in the sample, about 90% were seen once. Per the germline V gene, CDR1 is SNHLY and CDR2 is FYNNEI. The CDR3 has 15 amino acids. The sequencing used peripheral blood, collected before pregnancy. This sequence joins TRBV2 and TRBJ2-1; D unresolved. The source of this sequence is a female donor with multiple sclerosis, enrolled in a pregnancy study. The CDR3 spells CASTEIDAVNNKQFF. CDR3 nucleotide sequence: TGTGCCAGCACCGAAATCGATGCAGTGAACAATAAGCAGTTCTTC.